Listed below are T cell receptor beta chains from one sample, sequenced in a study of cytomegalovirus exposure and HLA in healthy donors. Some clones are missing from TCRdb's copy, which holds only in-frame ones; the method was immunoSEQ multiplex PCR. The sample has 150,000 to 180,000 clones; about 70% are singletons. Sequenced material: PBMCs. These receptors all come from a man aged 18 to 30 in good health and CMV-seronegative. CDR3s include the opening cysteine and the closing phenylalanine or tryptophan. D genes are given only for firm matches. Clone size is not always given. Where it is, it says once, few, many or a class for expanded clones.

v_gene: TRBV10-3; abundance: -; d_gene: -; j_gene: TRBJ1-5; CDR3aa: CAASRDGSNQPQHF; CDR3nt: TGTGCCGCCAGCAGGGATGGAAGCAATCAGCCCCAGCATTTT
v_gene: TRBV19; abundance: -; d_gene: TRBD1; j_gene: TRBJ1-1; CDR3aa: CASSTQGAVYEAFF; CDR3nt: TGTGCCAGCTCAACGCAGGGGGCGGTTTATGAAGCTTTCTTT
v_gene: TRBV6-5; abundance: -; d_gene: -; j_gene: TRBJ2-5; CDR3aa: CASSQGGQETQYF; CDR3nt: TGTGCCAGCAGCCAAGGGGGTCAAGAGACCCAGTACTTC
v_gene: TRBV2; abundance: -; d_gene: TRBD2; j_gene: TRBJ2-1; CDR3aa: CASPPSGSYNEQFF; CDR3nt: TGTGCCAGCCCTCCTAGCGGGAGTTACAATGAGCAGTTCTTC
v_gene: TRBV5-4; abundance: -; d_gene: -; j_gene: TRBJ1-2; CDR3aa: CASSLGGVNYGYTF; CDR3nt: TGTGCCAGCAGCTTGGGGGGAGTCAACTATGGCTACACCTTC
v_gene: TRBV5-8; abundance: -; d_gene: TRBD2; j_gene: TRBJ2-7; CDR3aa: CASSLPSGGPLSYEQYF; CDR3nt: TGTGCCAGCAGCTTGCCTAGCGGGGGGCCCCTCTCCTACGAGCAGTACTTC
v_gene: TRBV6-1; abundance: -; d_gene: -; j_gene: TRBJ2-4; CDR3aa: CASTPPEVKNSQYF; CDR3nt: TGTGCCAGCACCCCCCCGGAGGTCAAAAACAGTCAGTACTTC
v_gene: TRBV27; abundance: -; d_gene: -; j_gene: TRBJ1-2; CDR3aa: CASSLSAGWDGYTF; CDR3nt: TGTGCCAGCAGTTTATCGGCAGGGTGGGATGGCTACACCTTC
v_gene: TRBV2; abundance: few; d_gene: TRBD1; j_gene: TRBJ1-2; CDR3aa: CASSDVTGGSYGYTF; CDR3nt: TGTGCCAGCAGCGACGTGACAGGGGGCAGCTATGGCTACACCTTC
v_gene: TRBV5-1; abundance: -; d_gene: -; j_gene: TRBJ2-4; CDR3aa: CASSLTQTATLAKNIQYF; CDR3nt: TGCGCCAGCAGCTTGACCCAGACAGCAACCCTAGCCAAAAACATTCAGTACTTC
v_gene: TRBV10-3; abundance: -; d_gene: -; j_gene: TRBJ1-5; CDR3aa: CAISAQGSNQPQHF; CDR3nt: TGTGCCATCAGTGCGCAGGGGAGCAATCAGCCCCAGCATTTT
v_gene: TRBV7-9; abundance: -; d_gene: -; j_gene: TRBJ1-3; CDR3aa: CASSRLFGDSGNTIYF; CDR3nt: TGTGCCAGCAGCCGCTTGTTCGGGGACTCTGGAAACACCATATATTTT
v_gene: TRBV4-1; abundance: -; d_gene: TRBD1; j_gene: TRBJ2-6; CDR3aa: CASSHLPQGANGLTF; CDR3nt: TGCGCCAGCAGCCACCTCCCTCAGGGGGCCAACGGCCTGACTTTC
v_gene: TRBV28; abundance: -; d_gene: -; j_gene: TRBJ1-5; CDR3aa: CASSFRDQPQHF; CDR3nt: TGTGCCAGCAGTTTCAGGGATCAGCCCCAGCATTTT
v_gene: TRBV7-2; abundance: -; d_gene: TRBD1; j_gene: TRBJ1-5; CDR3aa: CASSLMVGGSNQPQHF; CDR3nt: TGTGCCAGCAGCTTAATGGTAGGGGGCAGCAATCAGCCCCAGCATTTT
v_gene: TRBV19; abundance: -; d_gene: -; j_gene: TRBJ1-1; CDR3aa: CASSGRGMGTEAFF; CDR3nt: TGTGCCAGTAGTGGGCGGGGAATGGGCACTGAAGCTTTCTTT
v_gene: TRBV5-1; abundance: -; d_gene: TRBD1; j_gene: TRBJ2-5; CDR3aa: CASSDDRVQETQYF; CDR3nt: TGCGCCAGCAGCGACGACAGGGTCCAAGAGACCCAGTACTTC
v_gene: TRBV18; abundance: -; d_gene: TRBD2; j_gene: TRBJ2-5; CDR3aa: CASSPSTSGSQETQYF; CDR3nt: TGTGCCAGCTCACCAAGCACTAGCGGGTCCCAAGAGACCCAGTACTTC
v_gene: TRBV27; abundance: few; d_gene: -; j_gene: TRBJ2-7; CDR3aa: CASSLRGDYEQYF; CDR3nt: TGTGCCAGCAGCCTCAGGGGGGACTACGAGCAGTACTTC
v_gene: TRBV7-6; abundance: -; d_gene: -; j_gene: TRBJ1-5; CDR3aa: CASSLTQGLEGQPQHF; CDR3nt: TGTGCCAGCAGCTTAACTCAGGGGTTGGAAGGTCAGCCCCAGCATTTT
v_gene: TRBV29-1; abundance: -; d_gene: TRBD1; j_gene: TRBJ1-4; CDR3aa: CSVKPSGTGHEKLFF; CDR3nt: TGCAGCGTTAAGCCCTCCGGGACAGGGCATGAAAAACTGTTTTTT
v_gene: TRBV28; abundance: -; d_gene: TRBD2; j_gene: TRBJ2-1; CDR3aa: CASSAVPGLAGGQDEQFF; CDR3nt: TGTGCCAGCAGCGCCGTGCCGGGACTAGCGGGGGGCCAGGATGAGCAGTTCTTC
v_gene: TRBV5-1; abundance: -; d_gene: -; j_gene: TRBJ2-3; CDR3aa: CASSLWGLHTDTQYF; CDR3nt: TGCGCCAGCAGCTTATGGGGGCTCCACACAGATACGCAGTATTTT
v_gene: TRBV6-6; abundance: -; d_gene: TRBD2; j_gene: TRBJ2-1; CDR3aa: CASSLLAHINNEQFF; CDR3nt: TGTGCCAGCAGCCTACTAGCGCACATTAACAATGAGCAGTTCTTC
v_gene: TRBV7-7; abundance: -; d_gene: TRBD1; j_gene: TRBJ1-2; CDR3aa: CASSLEGTGYGYTF; CDR3nt: TGTGCCAGCAGCTTAGAGGGGACAGGGTATGGCTACACCTTC
v_gene: TRBV7-2; abundance: -; d_gene: -; j_gene: TRBJ1-4; CDR3aa: CASSPLQGRAEKLFF; CDR3nt: TGTGCCAGCAGCCCCCTCCAGGGGAGGGCTGAAAAACTGTTTTTT
v_gene: TRBV10-3; abundance: -; d_gene: TRBD1; j_gene: TRBJ1-3; CDR3aa: CAISGTGMSANTIYF; CDR3nt: TGTGCCATCAGCGGGACAGGGATGAGTGCAAACACCATATATTTT
v_gene: TRBV9; abundance: -; d_gene: TRBD2; j_gene: TRBJ2-1; CDR3aa: CASSATGTSHNEQFF; CDR3nt: TGTGCCAGCAGCGCCACCGGGACTAGTCACAATGAGCAGTTCTTC